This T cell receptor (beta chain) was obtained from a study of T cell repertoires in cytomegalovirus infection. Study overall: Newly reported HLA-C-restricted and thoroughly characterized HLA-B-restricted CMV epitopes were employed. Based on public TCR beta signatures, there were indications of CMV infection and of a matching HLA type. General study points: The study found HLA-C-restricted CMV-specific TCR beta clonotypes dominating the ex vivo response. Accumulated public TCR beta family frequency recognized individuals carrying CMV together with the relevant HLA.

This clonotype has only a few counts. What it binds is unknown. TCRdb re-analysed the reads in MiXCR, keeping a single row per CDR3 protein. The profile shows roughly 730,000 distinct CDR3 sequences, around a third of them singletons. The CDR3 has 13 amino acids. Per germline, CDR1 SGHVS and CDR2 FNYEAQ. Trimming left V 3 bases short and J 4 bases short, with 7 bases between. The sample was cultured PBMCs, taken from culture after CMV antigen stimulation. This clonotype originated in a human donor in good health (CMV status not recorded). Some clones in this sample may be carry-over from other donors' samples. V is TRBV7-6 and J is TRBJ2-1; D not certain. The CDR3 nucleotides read TGTGCCAGCAGCTTCACAGAATACAATGAGCAGTTCTTC. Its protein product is CASSFTEYNEQFF.